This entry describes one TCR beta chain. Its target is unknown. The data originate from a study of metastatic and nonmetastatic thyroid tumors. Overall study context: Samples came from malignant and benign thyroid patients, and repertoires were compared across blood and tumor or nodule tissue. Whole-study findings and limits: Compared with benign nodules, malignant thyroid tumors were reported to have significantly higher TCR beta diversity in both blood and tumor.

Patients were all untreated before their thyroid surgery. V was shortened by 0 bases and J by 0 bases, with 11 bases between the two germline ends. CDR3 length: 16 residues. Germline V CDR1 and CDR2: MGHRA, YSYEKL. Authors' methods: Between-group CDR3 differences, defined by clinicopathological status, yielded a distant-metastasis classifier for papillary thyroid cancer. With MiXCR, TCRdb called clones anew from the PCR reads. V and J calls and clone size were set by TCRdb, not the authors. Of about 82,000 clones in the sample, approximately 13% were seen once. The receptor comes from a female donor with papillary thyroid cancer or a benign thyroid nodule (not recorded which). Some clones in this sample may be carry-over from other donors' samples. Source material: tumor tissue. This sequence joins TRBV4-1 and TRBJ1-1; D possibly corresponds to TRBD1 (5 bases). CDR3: CASSQDIRGLNTEAFF. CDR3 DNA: TGCGCCAGCAGCCAAGATATAAGGGGATTGAACACTGAAGCTTTCTTT.